Below, one TCR beta chain is given with its context. This clone's antigen is unknown. Qualities for individual bases were not recorded, and no much larger clone is one base off. This sample was taken from a study of cytomegalovirus exposure and HLA in healthy donors (dated by TCRdb to the late 2010s). The study in broad terms: In an earlier analysis of approximately 640 of the donors, under 300 Gb of sequence data and 95 million to 130 million unique TCR beta sequences from 150 million to 200 million T cells were reported. An early release that covered some 640 HLA-typed donors contained about 290 gigabases of sequencing data and approximately 85 million unique TCR sequences. The study aimed to test whether signatures of past pathogen exposure could be identified by cataloging public T cell receptors. To predict cytomegalovirus infection status, the study brought together high-throughput TCR immunosequencing, statistical association of individual TCRs with disease status, and machine learning. Rather than using new phenotypic data, the later analysis identified candidate immune exposures from TCR beta sequences and from how often those sequences occurred across donors. Of the 300 to 400 genotyped donors, over 65% fell in the genetic ancestry cluster associated with self-reported Caucasian donors. Every discovery cohort repertoire had been produced on one sequencing platform. Using immunosequencing, the study profiled T cell repertoires from 640 or so subjects and related those repertoires to cytomegalovirus serostatus. Roughly five DR-DQ haplotypes were handled as single units for association and clustering, since linkage in the cohort was strong. A separate validation cohort of about 110 different subjects was used in addition to the approximately 610-subject first cohort. An earlier analysis of more than 450 of the donors used high-throughput TCR beta sequencing to judge whether each TCR beta V gene segment behaved as functional or pseudogenic. Typing coverage differed by locus: A, B, C, DRB1 and DQB1 were typed in about 620-640 donors, DQA1 in 500 to 550, DPA1 in approximately 610, and DPB1 in around 490. In a later analysis, previously published TCR beta repertoires from about 640 donors were re-analyzed and high-resolution HLA genotyping was added so that TCR occurrence patterns could be studied. Donor age, sex, ethnicity and CMV serostatus were compiled together with the repertoire data. HLA typing included class I and class II loci at four-digit resolution. On average, 235,054 unique TCR beta nucleotide sequences were sequenced per donor among about 400 genotyped donors of the cohort, with 15% to 20% of those sequences being non-productive. Genome-wide SNP genotypes for about three fifths of the roughly 670 donors were used in a later genetic analysis, which treated that subset as a discovery cohort.

The V end gives up 0 bases and the J end 4 bases, leaving 8 bases in the junction not matched to a gene. The CDR1 and CDR2 encoded by the germline V gene are SGHRS and YFSETQ. The CDR3 sequence holds 16 residues, the cysteine and phenylalanine included. Kept here is only the CDR3 DNA, which spans 48 bases and is read in frame from base 1. Library prep was done by the immunoSEQ multiplex PCR assay. For the multiplex PCR, a mixture combining 60 forward primers for TCR Vbeta segments and 13 reverse primers for TCR Jbeta segments was used. The CDR3 region of rearranged TCR beta genes was amplified from genomic DNA with a multiplex PCR assay. The Illumina HiSeq System was used to sequence the amplified TCR beta libraries as 87-base-pair reads. The paper's data handling went like this. Across the roughly 700 repertoires, a later analysis counted 75 million to 90 million unique TCR beta chains, approximately 12 million of which were shared by at least two donors. Raw reads were error-corrected and collapsed into unique sequences with a nearest-neighbor algorithm that merged closely related sequences to remove PCR and sequencing errors. CDR3 sequences were aligned to IMGT reference sequences to assign V, D and J gene segments. For a sequence to be retained, at least a six-nucleotide match to both a V gene segment and a J gene segment was required. Rearrangements were classified as productive when the CDR3 lacked stop codons and remained in frame with V and J, and all other rearrangements were classified as non-productive. CDR3 was defined according to IMGT convention as the region running from the second conserved V-encoded cysteine to the conserved J-encoded phenylalanine. The earlier analysis of about 560 of the donors excluded any sequence lacking an unambiguous match to a single V gene segment. In an earlier analysis of some 590 of the donors, a V segment was called functional when productive rearrangements were above 56.7%, and segregating when the standard deviation between donors exceeded 5%. A statistical classification framework was developed to diagnose cytomegalovirus status using the catalog of TCR beta chain sequences. In a later analysis, TCR nucleotide sequences were compared against IMGT/GENE-DB human TR gene sequences so that V and J genes could be assigned. In a later analysis, CDR3 sequences and most-parsimonious VDJ recombination scenarios were assigned using the TCRdist pipeline. A later analysis defined each TCR beta chain by its CDR3 amino acid sequence plus V-gene family, and excluded reads lacking a unique V-gene family. A later analysis removed 600 or so highly shared, low-generation-probability nucleotide sequences to deal with suspected cross-contamination and a sequencing artifact. In a later analysis, a clonal expansion index was calculated for each public chain from normalized within-repertoire ranks of inferred template counts. Generation probabilities in a later analysis came from a VDJ recombination model fitted to out-of-frame rearrangements, and those results were checked against IGoR. Hypergeometric tests were used in a later analysis to score TCR-TCR, TCR-HLA and TCR-CMV co-occurrence, with a repertoire-size bias correction applied to the TCR pairs. In a later analysis, false discovery rates were estimated by permuting HLA or CMV assignments 20 times. In a later analysis, co-occurring TCRs were grouped using DBSCAN, and TCRdist sequence similarity was added for clustering within HLA-allele-positive subsets. Repertoires with fewer than 30,000 or more than 120,000 public chains were left out of co-occurrence clustering, as were a handful of repertoires with anomalous nucleotide sharing. The source is immuneACCESS, and TCRdb retained only in-frame sequences with V and J called. Part of the clones is not carried over; for the studies checked, unresolved V genes explain less than half of this, and the remainder is unexplained. V and J calls and clone size come straight from that table; D and trimming were deduced from the DNA. The sample has 160,000 or so clones on record, around 81% of them singletons. The ten top clones hold less than 1.2% of the sample.

The cohort consisted of 666 healthy bone marrow donors. At the time of sampling, every cohort member was nominally healthy, though immune exposures that went unrecorded were likely present. The donor was CMV seronegative and belonged to the group of around 400 seronegative cohort members. A peripheral blood sample was collected from each donor, and TCR beta sequencing was performed on peripheral blood mononuclear cells. The Qiagen DNeasy Blood Extraction Kit was used to extract genomic DNA from the blood cell samples. Overall results and qualifications from the work: Three of the identified cytomegalovirus-associated TCR beta chains were confirmed in vitro to be specific for cytomegalovirus antigens. In a later genetic analysis, a missense DCLRE1C variant was associated with V-gene and J-gene trimming of TCR beta chains, and the association was replicated in an independent cohort. Some IMGT-functional V segments, including TRBV6-2 and TRBV6-3, could not be told apart with the 87-base-pair reads, so those segments were excluded. A further reported finding was that TCR beta sequences accurately predicted the HLA-A and HLA-B alleles for most subjects in the first cohort. A later analysis reported that several top co-occurrence clusters appeared linked to parvovirus B19, influenza, CMV and Epstein-Barr virus. The sequencing pipeline was judged likely to have produced a cluster of highly shared sequence variants as a technical artifact. The presence/absence analyses assumed that sequencing depth was roughly uniform across donors, and that assumption may not be true. The study listed 164 TCR beta chains as associated with cytomegalovirus. A later analysis found that TCR association rates varied across HLA loci, with DRB1 alleles showing the most associated TCRs and HLA-C alleles the fewest. When HLA alleles, especially DR and DQ, strongly co-occurred, attributing TCR associations to individual alleles was difficult. Most TCR sequences were observed very rarely across donors, whereas some public TCRs were present in many individuals. Because HLA typing was unavailable for some donors at each locus, only the typed subset was used in association tests. Specific HLA alleles were associated with 15,000 to 20,000 TCR beta sequences at a false discovery rate of 0.05 in a later analysis. Cytomegalovirus status was reported to be diagnosed by the classifier with high specificity and sensitivity in both the original and validation cohorts. Linkage disequilibrium might explain the correlated functional status among segregating V segments, but an unknown experimental factor could not be excluded. Because counts were too low, some 16 rarely observed V segments, including chromosome 9 orphons, were excluded from the earlier analysis of about 500 of the donors. In a later analysis, HLA-associated TCR beta chains showed more clonal expansion and lower generation probabilities than non-associated chains that were equally common. Broadly in line with IMGT annotations, most TCR beta V segments showed up in productive rearrangements about 90% or about 30% of the time in an earlier analysis of around 600 of the donors. In a later analysis, most CMV-associated TCR beta chains were found to appear HLA-restricted, with HLA associations seemingly driven largely by CMV exposure. The authors suggested that the approach could potentially be generalized to other disease states and immunological phenotypes. The only immune exposure information available for the cohort was CMV serostatus. This cohort had only TCR beta chains sequenced, and the lack of alpha or paired-chain data limited which features could be detected. Compared with the approximately 700-donor mean, donors in an Asian-associated ancestry cluster had fewer N-insertions in productive TCRs, according to a later genetic analysis.

The clonotype was recovered from a woman in her thirties or forties in good health and CMV-seronegative. The sequencing sample was made of PBMCs. In this chain, TRBV5-1 is recombined with TRBJ2-3; 7 junctional bases match TRBD1. The nucleotide sequence is given as TGCGCCAGCAGCTTGGCCGACAGGGAAGGGGCAGATACGCAGTATTTT. Its coded protein is CASSLADREGADTQYF.